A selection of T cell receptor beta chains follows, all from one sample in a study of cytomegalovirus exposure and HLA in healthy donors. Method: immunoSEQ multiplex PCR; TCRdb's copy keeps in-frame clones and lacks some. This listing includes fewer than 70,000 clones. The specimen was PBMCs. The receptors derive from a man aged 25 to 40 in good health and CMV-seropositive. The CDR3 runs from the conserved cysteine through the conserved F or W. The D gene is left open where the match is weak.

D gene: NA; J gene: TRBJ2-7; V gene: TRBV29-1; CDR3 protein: CSVEDYGTPSLRDAYEQYF; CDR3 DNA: TGCAGCGTTGAAGATTATGGGACTCCGAGTCTAAGGGATGCCTACGAGCAGTACTTC
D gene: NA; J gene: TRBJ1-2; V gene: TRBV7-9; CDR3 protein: CASSLAGLAYGYTF; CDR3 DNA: TGTGCCAGCAGCTTAGCGGGCCTGGCGTATGGCTACACCTTC
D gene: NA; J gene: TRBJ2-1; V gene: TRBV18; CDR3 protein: CASSLDRVANEQFF; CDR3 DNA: TGTGCCAGCTCACTGGACAGAGTAGCTAATGAGCAGTTCTTC
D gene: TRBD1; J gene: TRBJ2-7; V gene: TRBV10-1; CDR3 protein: CASSEGTGGHEQYF; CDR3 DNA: TGCGCCAGCAGCGAAGGAACAGGGGGCCACGAGCAGTACTTC
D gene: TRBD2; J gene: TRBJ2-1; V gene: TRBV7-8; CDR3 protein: CASSLVFRAGRGNEQFF; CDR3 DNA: TGTGCCAGCAGCTTAGTATTCCGAGCGGGACGGGGCAATGAGCAGTTCTTC
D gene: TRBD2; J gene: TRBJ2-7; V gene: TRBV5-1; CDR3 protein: CASSLVGGSSYEQYF; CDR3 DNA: TGCGCCAGCAGCTTGGTGGGCGGGAGCTCCTACGAGCAGTACTTC
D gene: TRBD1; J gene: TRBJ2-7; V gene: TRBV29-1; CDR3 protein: CSVEGQGGSGGYEQYF; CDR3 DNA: TGCAGCGTTGAGGGACAGGGAGGGTCCGGGGGCTACGAGCAGTACTTC
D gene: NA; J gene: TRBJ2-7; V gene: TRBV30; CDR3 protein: CAWRADSYEQYF; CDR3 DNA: TGTGCCTGGAGAGCCGACAGCTACGAGCAGTACTTC
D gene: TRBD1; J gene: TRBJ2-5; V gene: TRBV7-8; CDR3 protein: CASSHEDRVQETQYF; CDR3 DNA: TGTGCCAGCAGCCACGAAGACAGGGTCCAAGAGACCCAGTACTTC
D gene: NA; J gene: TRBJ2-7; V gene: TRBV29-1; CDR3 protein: CSGTTVTYEQYF; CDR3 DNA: TGCAGCGGTACGACAGTTACGTACGAGCAGTACTTC
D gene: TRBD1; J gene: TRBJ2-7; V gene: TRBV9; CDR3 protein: CASSPSSGQSYEQYF; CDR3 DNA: TGTGCCAGCAGCCCCTCCTCGGGACAGTCCTACGAGCAGTACTTC
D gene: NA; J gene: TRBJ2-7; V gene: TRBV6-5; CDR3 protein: CASSPEYRVGDEQYF; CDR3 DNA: TGTGCCAGCAGCCCCGAATACAGGGTCGGGGACGAGCAGTACTTC
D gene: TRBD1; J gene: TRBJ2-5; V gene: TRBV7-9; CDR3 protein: CASSPADRGETQYF; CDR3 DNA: TGTGCCAGCAGTCCCGCCGACAGGGGAGAGACCCAGTACTTC
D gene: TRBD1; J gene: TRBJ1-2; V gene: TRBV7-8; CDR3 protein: CASSVRQGAYTNYGYTF; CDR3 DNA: TGTGCCAGCAGCGTTCGACAGGGGGCTTACACTAACTATGGCTACACCTTC
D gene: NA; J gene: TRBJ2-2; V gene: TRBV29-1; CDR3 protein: CSVESPRGGTGELFF; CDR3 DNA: TGCAGCGTTGAGTCTCCACGGGGAGGCACCGGGGAGCTGTTTTTT
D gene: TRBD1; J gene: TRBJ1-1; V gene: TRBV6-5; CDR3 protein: CASKVTGTGFNEDFF; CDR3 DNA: TGTGCCAGCAAGGTAACCGGGACAGGCTTTAATGAAGATTTCTTT
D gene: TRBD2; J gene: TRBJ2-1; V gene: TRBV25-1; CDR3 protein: CASSERASGGNEQFF; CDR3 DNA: TGTGCCAGCAGTGAAAGGGCTAGCGGGGGCAATGAGCAGTTCTTC
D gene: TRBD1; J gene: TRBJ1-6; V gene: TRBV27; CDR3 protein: CASSLYGRGSSYNSPLHF; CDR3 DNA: TGTGCCAGCAGTTTATATGGCAGGGGGAGCTCCTATAATTCACCCCTCCACTTT
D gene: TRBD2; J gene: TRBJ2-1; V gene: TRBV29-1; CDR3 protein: CSVEVTSVAEQFF; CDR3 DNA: TGCAGCGTTGAGGTGACTAGCGTGGCTGAGCAGTTCTTC
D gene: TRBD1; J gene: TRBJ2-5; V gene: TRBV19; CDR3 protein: CASSAGTGGETQYF; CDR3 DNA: TGTGCCAGTAGTGCCGGGACAGGGGGAGAGACCCAGTACTTC
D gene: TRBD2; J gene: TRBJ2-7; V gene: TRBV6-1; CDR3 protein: CASETSGRAYYEQYF; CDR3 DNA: TGTGCCAGCGAGACTAGCGGGAGGGCCTACTACGAGCAGTACTTC
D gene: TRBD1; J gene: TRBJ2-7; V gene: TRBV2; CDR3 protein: CASNLIRDSHEQYF; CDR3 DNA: TGTGCCAGCAACCTTATCCGGGACAGTCACGAGCAGTACTTC
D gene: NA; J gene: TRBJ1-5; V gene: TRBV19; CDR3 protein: CASVQAEHSNQPQHF; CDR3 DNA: TGTGCCAGCGTACAGGCCGAACATAGCAATCAGCCCCAGCATTTT
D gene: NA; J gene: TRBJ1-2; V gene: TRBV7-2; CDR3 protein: CASSLRPGGNYGYTF; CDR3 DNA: TGTGCCAGCAGCTTACGCCCCGGCGGTAACTATGGCTACACCTTC
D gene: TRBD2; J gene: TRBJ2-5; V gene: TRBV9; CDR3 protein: CASSAGGGSGDYGTQYF; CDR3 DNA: TGTGCCAGCAGCGCAGGAGGAGGTAGCGGGGACTATGGGACCCAGTACTTC
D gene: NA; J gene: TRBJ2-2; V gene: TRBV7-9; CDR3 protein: CASSLDQGTSTGELFF; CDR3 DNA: TGTGCCAGCAGCTTAGATCAGGGTACGAGCACCGGGGAGCTGTTTTTT